Below are 31 T cell receptor beta chains sequenced from a single sample in a study of blood T cell repertoires in COVID-19. The assay was immunoSEQ multiplex PCR, and TCRdb's table has in-frame clones only and misses some. The sample has about 160,000 clones; more than 80% are singletons. Sequencing used peripheral blood. The receptors shown here come from an older woman with COVID-19, enrolled during active disease.

The chain joins TRBV6-4 to TRBJ2-2, with D maybe TRBD1 (6 bases). This CDR3 has 14 amino acids. V was clipped by 8 bases and J by 1 base, with 11 bases between them. The germline V gene has CDR1 MRHNA and CDR2 SNTAGT. DNA for the CDR3: TGTGCCAGCGCCATCAGGGGGAACACCGGGGAGCTGTTTTTT. The encoded protein is CASAIRGNTGELFF.

The chain joins TRBV5-1 to TRBJ2-2; D possibly corresponds to TRBD1 (6 bases). The CDR3 consists of 15 residues. The V gene lost 4 bases and the J gene lost 4 bases, with 14 bases spanning the gap. Germline values: CDR1 SGHRS, CDR2 YFSETQ. CDR3 bases: TGCGCCAGCAGCCAGGGGACAACCCTCACCGGGGAGCTGTTTTTT. Translating it yields CASSQGTTLTGELFF.

This clone was recorded once. This sequence joins TRBV19 and TRBJ1-4, with 9 nucleotides matching TRBD1. CDR3 length equals 15 residues. Germline loops: CDR1 LNHDA, CDR2 SQIVND (reference sequence). After removal of 4 bases from V and 5 bases from J, the junction contained 5 bases not matched to a gene. The CDR3 region has the DNA TGTGCCAGTAGTAGTCGAGACAGGGGGAATGAAAAACTGTTTTTT. It encodes CASSSRDRGNEKLFF.

The V and J genes are TRBV7-2 and TRBJ1-5, with D unresolved. Germline V CDR1 and CDR2: SGHTA, FQGNSA. V lost 1 base to trimming and J lost 4 bases, with 8 bases between them. CDR3 length equals 14 residues. The CDR3 is CASSLGATNQPQHF. The CDR3 region has the DNA TGTGCCAGCAGCTTAGGAGCCACGAATCAGCCCCAGCATTTT. The complete variable domain, with remaining parts taken from reference TRBV7-2 and TRBJ1-5, reads GAGVSQSPSNKVTEKGKDVELRCDPISGHTALYWYRQSLGQGLEFLIYFQGNSAPDKSGLPSDRFSAERTGGSVSTLTIQRTQQEDSAVYLCASSLGATNQPQHFGDGTRLSIL.

V usage is TRBV19 and J usage is TRBJ1-4, with D possibly matching TRBD1 (6 bases). V shed 4 bases and J shed 7 bases, with 19 bases lying between them. This CDR3 spans 16 amino acids. Looked up from germline, CDR1 is LNHDA and CDR2 is SQIVND (reference sequence). Written as DNA, the CDR3 is TGTGCCAGTAGTACGCCACAGGGAAGAGCTTTTGAAAAACTGTTTTTT. This sequence encodes CASSTPQGRAFEKLFF. Looking up the rest from reference TRBV19 and TRBJ1-4 gives the full variable domain: DGGITQSPKYLFRKEGQNVTLSCEQNLNHDAMYWYRQDPGQGLRLIYYSQIVNDFQKGDIAEGYSVSREKKESFPLTVTSAQKNPTAFYLCASSTPQGRAFEKLFFGSGTQLSVL.

This chain connects TRBV5-1 to TRBJ1-1; D unclear. Trimming left V 2 bases short and J 5 bases short, with 13 bases between. This CDR3 is built from 14 residues. Germline CDR1 and CDR2: SGHRS and YFSETQ. Written as DNA, the CDR3 is TGCGCCAGCAGCTTTTATGGAGCGGGGACTGAAGCTTTCTTT. Translated: CASSFYGAGTEAFF. Drawing the rest from reference TRBV5-1 and TRBJ1-1, the complete variable domain is KAGVTQTPRYLIKTRGQQVTLSCSPISGHRSVSWYQQTPGQGLQFLFEYFSETQRNKGNFPGRFSGRQFSNSRSEMNVSTLELGDSALYLCASSFYGAGTEAFFGQGTRLTVV.

This chain connects TRBV6-1 to TRBJ2-7; no clear D. With 2 bases removed from V and 2 bases from J, the gap between germline ends came to 4 bases. The CDR3 loop spans 12 amino acids. Germline V gene data show CDR1 as MNHNS and CDR2 as SASEGT. CDR3 sequence: CASSEQAYEQYF. Here the CDR3 DNA reads TGTGCCAGCAGTGAACAGGCCTACGAGCAGTACTTC.

This chain joins TRBV5-1 and TRBJ2-1; D perhaps matches TRBD2 (5 bases). V lost 4 bases, J lost 9 bases, and 11 bases lay in between. Germline CDR1 SGHRS, CDR2 YFSETQ. This CDR3 region has 12 residues. CDR3 in amino acids: CASSPKGLEQFF. The CDR3 DNA sequence: TGCGCCAGCAGCCCCAAAGGACTTGAGCAGTTCTTC.

The V and J genes are TRBV6-6 and TRBJ2-5; the match to TRBD2 covers 8 bases. This CDR3 has 14 amino acids. V shed 2 bases and J 5 bases; nucleotides not matched to a gene: 4. Germline V gives CDR1 MNHNY, CDR2 SVGAGI (reference sequence). CDR3: CASSYGTSYETQYF. In DNA form, the CDR3 reads TGTGCCAGCAGTTACGGGACTAGTTACGAGACCCAGTACTTC.

The chain couples TRBV6-1 to TRBJ1-5, with a tentative D call TRBD1 (5 bases). From germline, CDR1 is MNHNS and CDR2 SASEGT. V lost 4 bases to trimming and J lost 1 base, with 17 bases between them. The CDR3 is 17 residues long. CDR3 in DNA: TGTGCCAGCAGTGGGAGCTGGGGGGGGAGAAGCAATCAGCCCCAGCATTTT. Translated: CASSGSWGGRSNQPQHF.

This clone was seen a single time. The J gene is TRBJ1-2, the V gene TRBV6-2 or TRBV6-3, with TRBD1 as a possible D gene (6 bases). Trimming shortened V by 4 bases and J by 4 bases, and 13 bases separated the two germline ends. There are 14 residues in the CDR3. The germline V gene encodes CDR1 MNHEY and CDR2 SVGEGT. The CDR3 sequence is CASSSQTGFYGYTF. CDR3 DNA sequence: TGTGCCAGCAGTTCCCAGACAGGCTTCTATGGCTACACCTTC.

The chain employs TRBV7-2 and TRBJ1-5; the D gene is possibly TRBD1 (6 bases). Germline CDR1 and CDR2: SGHTA and FQGNSA. V was clipped by 6 bases and J by 6 bases, with 12 bases between them. This CDR3 has 13 residues. Here the CDR3 reads CASSQRGGQPQHF. The DNA of the CDR3 is TGTGCCAGCAGTCAAAGGGGGGGTCAGCCCCAGCATTTT.

This clone appeared a single time. CDR3: CASSLSDRGSGNTIYF. Written as DNA, the CDR3 is TGTGCCAGCAGTTTGTCGGACAGAGGCTCTGGAAACACCATATATTTT. The rearrangement joins TRBV6-5 to TRBJ1-3, with D possibly being TRBD1 (6 bases). This CDR3 is 16 amino acids long. V lost 4 bases and J lost 0, with 13 bases in between. Germline CDR1 MNHEY, CDR2 SVGAGI.

The CDR3 protein is CASSFRREDNTEAFF. The CDR3, as DNA: TGTGCCAGTAGCTTCAGGAGGGAGGATAACACTGAAGCTTTCTTT. The chain has TRBV19 and TRBJ1-1; D is unresolved. Germline CDR1 and CDR2: LNHDA and SQIVND (reference sequence). This CDR3 contains 15 residues. Trimming stripped 6 bases from V and 2 bases from J, with 16 bases between.

V is TRBV15 and J is TRBJ1-5, with D maybe TRBD1 (5 bases). This CDR3 is built from 16 residues. Trimming removed 10 bases from V and 2 bases from J, with 21 bases in between. The germline gives CDR1 LNHNV, CDR2 YYDKDF (reference sequence). This CDR3 is CARRRTGEGGNQPQHF. The DNA of the CDR3 is TGTGCCAGACGCCGCACGGGGGAAGGGGGCAATCAGCCCCAGCATTTT.

Here the CDR3 DNA reads TGCGCCAGCAGGTCCGGGACAGGGCTGGAAAAACTGTTTTTT. Translation gives CASRSGTGLEKLFF. This chain joins TRBV5-1 and TRBJ1-4, with TRBD1 matching 9 bases. The V gene's germline CDR1 is SGHRS and CDR2 YFSETQ. V lost 5 bases and J lost 8; bases outside the gene matches: 7. The CDR3 loop spans 14 amino acids.

This clone was seen only a few times. This sequence joins TRBV5-6 and TRBJ2-7, with D perhaps matching TRBD1 (6 bases). The germline V and J ends were trimmed by 4 bases and 6 bases, with 17 bases remaining between them. Germline CDR1 is SGHDT and CDR2 is YYEEEE. The length of the CDR3 is 14 residues. CDR3 sequence: CASSRSGEFREQYF. The CDR3 DNA reads as TGTGCCAGCAGCAGGTCAGGGGAATTCCGCGAGCAGTACTTC.

This chain joins TRBV6-1 and TRBJ2-3, with D tentatively TRBD1 (6 bases). The V gene's germline CDR1 is MNHNS and CDR2 SASEGT. The length of the CDR3 is 18 residues. V shed 2 bases and J shed 0 bases, with 18 bases lying between them. DNA of the CDR3: TGTGCCAGCAGTGAAATTAGGGGACACCGACAAAGCACAGATACGCAGTATTTT. This sequence encodes CASSEIRGHRQSTDTQYF.

The chain joins TRBV30 to TRBJ1-3; TRBD1 might be the D (6 bases). The CDR3 covers 14 residues. V was cut by 1 base and J by 3 bases, with 10 bases left in between. CDR1 and CDR2 from the germline V gene are GTSNPN and SVGIG (reference sequence). The CDR3: CAWSERGSGNTIYF. CDR3 DNA: TGTGCCTGGAGTGAGAGGGGGAGTGGAAACACCATATATTTT.

This rearrangement joins TRBV7-9 to TRBJ2-1, with TRBD2 matching 10 bases. In germline, CDR1 is SEHNR, CDR2 FQNEAQ (reference sequence). Trimming took 5 bases from V and 1 from J; bases not matched to a gene: 5. This CDR3 contains 16 residues. CDR3 protein: CASSHTSGESYNEQFF. CDR3 in DNA: TGTGCCAGCAGCCATACTAGCGGGGAGTCCTACAATGAGCAGTTCTTC.

The chain uses TRBV10-3 and TRBJ2-5; 9 bases map to TRBD2. The V and J ends lost 4 bases and 1 base, in that order; junction bases with no gene match: 7. The CDR3 spans 16 residues. CDR1 and CDR2 (germline): ENHRY, SYGVKD. DNA of the CDR3: TGTGCCATCAGTGCGTGGAGCGGGGGGACCCAAGAGACCCAGTACTTC. This codes for CAISAWSGGTQETQYF.

This clone was counted only a few times. The CDR3 DNA is TGTGCCAGCAGCGTACAGGGGGCAGTTGGAAACACCATATATTTT. Translated, it gives CASSVQGAVGNTIYF. This chain joins TRBV9 and TRBJ1-3, with TRBD1 matching over 8 bases. The V gene end was trimmed by 1 base and the J gene end by 3 bases; junction bases not matched to a gene: 3. Germline-derived CDR1 and CDR2 are SGDLS and YYNGEE. The CDR3 consists of 15 residues.

The rearrangement uses TRBV5-1 and TRBJ2-2; the D is unclear. The CDR3 has 15 amino acids. V was trimmed by 0 bases and J by 2 bases, leaving 8 bases between them. CDR1 is SGHRS and CDR2 is YFSETQ in the germline V gene. The CDR3 reads CASSLATGNTGELFF. The CDR3 DNA reads TGCGCCAGCAGCTTGGCCACGGGTAACACCGGGGAGCTGTTTTTT.

V is TRBV5-4 and J is TRBJ2-7; D perhaps matches TRBD1 (5 bases). Deletions cut 3 bases from V and 0 bases from J, with 10 bases between. Germline lookup yields CDR1 SGHNT and CDR2 YYREEE (reference sequence). This CDR3 spans 14 amino acids. CDR3 in amino acids: CASSSTTASYEQYF. As DNA, the CDR3 is TGTGCCAGCAGCTCAACGACAGCCTCCTACGAGCAGTACTTC.

This clone was seen a single time. The chain is built from TRBV7-2 and TRBJ2-3, with D tentatively TRBD2 (6 bases). Germline values: CDR1 SGHTA, CDR2 FQGNSA. Trimming took off 1 base at V and 11 bases at J, with 13 bases between the two ends. CDR3 length: 13 residues. CDR3 bases: TGTGCCAGCAGCTTAGAGCGGAGGGACCAGCAGTATTTT. Amino acid sequence: CASSLERRDQQYF.

This chain connects TRBV6-5 to TRBJ1-3, with TRBD1 as a possible D gene (5 bases). This CDR3 region has 15 residues. Trimming left V 7 bases short and J 3 bases short, with 16 bases between. Per the germline V gene, CDR1 is MNHEY and CDR2 is SVGAGI. The CDR3 DNA reads TGTGCCAGCACCTCGCTGTCAGGGTTTGGAAACACCATATATTTT. Its protein product is CASTSLSGFGNTIYF.

V gene TRBV7-2 combines with J gene TRBJ2-5; D is possibly TRBD1 (6 bases). Germline CDR1 SGHTA, CDR2 FQGNSA. The V and J ends lost 0 bases and 5 bases respectively, with 10 bases between them. The CDR3 totals 14 residues. The CDR3 region has the DNA TGTGCCAGCAGCTTAGCTGGGGGCGCTGAGACCCAGTACTTC. Amino acids: CASSLAGGAETQYF.

The chain joins TRBV3-1 (or the pseudogene TRBV3-2) to TRBJ1-5, with D perhaps matching TRBD1 (6 bases). CDR3 size: 16 residues. V was clipped by 0 bases and J by 0 bases, with 9 bases between them. Germline CDR1 reads LGHDT; CDR2 reads YNNKEL (reference sequence). CDR3 sequence: CASSQDGTLSNQPQHF. In DNA, the CDR3 is TGTGCCAGCAGCCAAGATGGGACACTTAGCAATCAGCCCCAGCATTTT.

This chain connects TRBV4-1 to TRBJ1-5; 12 nucleotides align to TRBD1. The junction had 3 bases not matched to a gene; V was cut back by 3 bases and J by 6 bases. Germline values: CDR1 MGHRA, CDR2 YSYEKL. The CDR3 runs to 15 residues. The chain's CDR3 is CASSHGTGGTQPQHF. The CDR3 DNA sequence: TGCGCCAGCAGCCATGGGACAGGGGGCACTCAGCCCCAGCATTTT.

J is TRBJ2-2 and V is TRBV6-2 or TRBV6-3; D not certain. Per the germline V gene, CDR1 is MNHEY and CDR2 is SVGEGT. The CDR3 consists of 13 residues. V lost 2 bases to trimming and J lost 4 bases, with 5 bases between them. The CDR3 DNA reads as TGTGCCAGCAGTTACGTACTCACCGGGGAGCTGTTTTTT. Protein product: CASSYVLTGELFF.

The rearrangement uses TRBV13 and TRBJ1-1, with 8 bases lining up with TRBD1. Looked up from germline, CDR1 is PRHDT and CDR2 is FYEKMQ (reference sequence). J was trimmed by 5 bases and V by 5 bases; bases with no gene match: 4. The CDR3 runs to 13 residues. The CDR3 loop reads CASSQGALTEAFF. The CDR3 region has the DNA TGTGCCAGCAGCCAGGGGGCCTTGACTGAAGCTTTCTTT.